This passage covers 30 T cell receptor beta chains from one sample sequenced in a study of blood T cells in healthy people across ages. For the second PCR, which ran for about 7 to 11 cycles, a sample-barcoded 5' primer and a J-beta primer mix were used. TCRdb processed the 5' RACE reads anew with MiXCR; each CDR3 protein has one entry. The repertoire holds hundreds of thousands of distinct CDR3 sequences, with roughly 21% as singletons. The source material was blood. These TCRs come from a man between 65 and 79 years old in good health.

This clonotype was seen only a few times. This CDR3 is CASSKWTGSTEAFF. The DNA for the CDR3 is TGTGCCAGCAGCAAATGGACAGGGTCCACTGAAGCTTTCTTT. The chain recombines TRBV2 with TRBJ1-1, with 8 bases fitting TRBD1. The CDR3 is made up of 14 amino acids. V lost 6 bases, J lost 4 bases, and 7 bases stayed unmatched. Germline CDR1 and CDR2: SNHLY and FYNNEI. The whole variable domain, filled in from reference TRBV2 and TRBJ1-1, reads EPEVTQTPSHQVTQMGQEVILRCVPISNHLYFYWYRQILGQKVEFLVSFYNNEISEKSEIFDDQFSVERPDGSNFTLKIRSTKLEDSAMYFCASSKWTGSTEAFFGQGTRLTVV.

This clonotype showed up many times. The gene calls are TRBV12-3 or TRBV12-4 and TRBJ1-1; D ambiguous. Trimming cost V 3 bases and J 4 bases, with 9 bases left between them. The CDR3 is 13 amino acids. The CDR3, as DNA: TGTGCCAGCAGTTTCGGCTGGGGCACTGAAGCTTTCTTT. The encoded protein is CASSFGWGTEAFF.

This clonotype has only a few counts. The chain uses TRBV29-1 and TRBJ2-5; 7 nucleotides match TRBD2. The J segment lost 1 base and the V segment lost 5 bases, leaving 1 base of the junction unmatched. This CDR3 has 12 amino acids. The V gene's germline CDR1 is SQVTM and CDR2 ANQGSEA. CDR3 in amino acids: CSVSGGQETQYF. CDR3 bases: TGCAGCGTTTCGGGGGGCCAAGAGACCCAGTACTTC.

In its sample, this clonotype was seen a few times. This chain joins TRBV27 and TRBJ2-2; no definite D call. The CDR3 loop spans 13 amino acids. Germline CDR1 is MNHEY and CDR2 is SMNVEV (reference sequence). The V end lost 3 bases, the J end lost 7 bases, and 9 bases lay between the germline ends. The CDR3 loop reads CASSLQEFGELFF. CDR3 in DNA: TGTGCCAGCAGTTTGCAAGAGTTCGGGGAGCTGTTTTTT.

The J gene is TRBJ2-1, the V gene TRBV20-1; the match to TRBD2 covers 10 bases. Germline V gene lookup returns CDR1 DFQATT and CDR2 SNEGSKA (reference sequence). This CDR3 has 14 amino acids. J gave up 4 bases and V 3 bases, and 3 bases lay outside the gene matches. CDR3 DNA: TGCAGTGCTAGCGGTAGCGGGAGGTACAATGAGCAGTTCTTC. It yields the protein CSASGSGRYNEQFF.

This clonotype has a count of ten or more. The rearrangement uses TRBV9 and TRBJ2-1, with a tentative D call TRBD2 (6 bases). V lost 4 bases, J lost 6 bases, and 17 bases lay in between. Germline assignment: CDR1 SGDLS and CDR2 YYNGEE. The CDR3 spans 15 residues. In DNA, the CDR3 is TGTGCCAGCAGCCCTACTAGTGGGGGGACCAATGAGCAGTTCTTC. Its protein is CASSPTSGGTNEQFF.

This clonotype was seen a few times. The chain uses TRBV28 and TRBJ2-5, with 8 bases aligning to TRBD2. The assigned J gene may be wrong: the sequence end matches TRBJ2-7 better. The CDR3 extends over 20 amino acids. The germline V gene encodes CDR1 MDHEN and CDR2 SYDVKM. CDR3 nucleotides: TGTGCCAGCAGTTTTGGGGTTATTCCGTTGACTAGCGTGGATAACTACGAGCAGTACTTC. Amino acids: CASSFGVIPLTSVDNYEQYF.

This clonotype has just a few counts. The rearrangement links TRBV20-1 to TRBJ1-1; no reliable D call. CDR3 length: 13 residues. The germline CDR1 and CDR2 sequences are DFQATT and SNEGSKA (reference sequence). The ends were cut back, 4 bases at V and 2 bases at J, with 11 bases in the middle. The CDR3 coding sequence is TGCAGTGCTACCCATACCGGAAACACTGAAGCTTTCTTT. Protein: CSATHTGNTEAFF.

The chain carries TRBV6-2 or TRBV6-3 and TRBJ2-7; D call uncertain. CDR1 is MNHEY, CDR2 SVGEGT, per germline. With 0 bases removed from V and 2 bases from J, the gap between germline ends came to 5 bases. The CDR3 is 13 residues long. The CDR3 nucleotides read TGTGCCAGCAGTTACTCAGTTACCTACGAGCAGTACTTC. This sequence encodes CASSYSVTYEQYF.

The chain links TRBV12-3 or TRBV12-4 to TRBJ2-3, with 14 bases lining up with TRBD2. V lost 5 bases to trimming and J lost 6 bases; unmatched junction nucleotides: 10. This CDR3 contains 17 residues. The CDR3 bases are TGTGCCAGCAGTCCTAGGGGACTAGCGGGAGATCGGGATACGCAGTATTTT. Protein product: CASSPRGLAGDRDTQYF.

This chain joins TRBV21-1 and TRBJ2-2. TRBV21-1 constitutes a pseudogene. This CDR3 is built from 16 residues. The chain's CDR3 is CASSKVRVPNTGELFF. Here the CDR3 DNA reads TGTGCCAGCAGCAAAGTTCGGGTCCCGAACACCGGGGAGCTGTTTTTT.

V usage is TRBV6-2 or TRBV6-3 and J usage is TRBJ2-7; D could derive from TRBD1 or TRBD2 (5 bases each). Looked up from germline, CDR1 is MNHEY and CDR2 is SVGEGT. CDR3 length: 16 residues. The germline V and J ends were trimmed by 7 bases and 1 base, with 20 bases remaining between them. The CDR3 nucleotides read TGTGCCAGCACCGGGGCCCGCGTGGGAGAATCCTACGAGCAGTACTTC. Encoded protein: CASTGARVGESYEQYF.

The rearrangement joins TRBV5-1 to TRBJ2-5; 7 bases match TRBD2. Germline CDR1 SGHRS, CDR2 YFSETQ. CDR3 length: 16 residues. Trimming at V came to 3 bases and at J to 7 bases, leaving 15 bases not matched to a gene. The CDR3 nucleotides read TGCGCCAGCAGCTCCGGTGGAACTAGCGAAGAAGGGACCCAGTACTTC. It encodes CASSSGGTSEEGTQYF. The full variable domain, its missing parts supplied by reference TRBV5-1 and TRBJ2-5, is KAGVTQTPRYLIKTRGQQVTLSCSPISGHRSVSWYQQTPGQGLQFLFEYFSETQRNKGNFPGRFSGRQFSNSRSEMNVSTLELGDSALYLCASSSGGTSEEGTQYFGPGTRLLVL.

The chain uses TRBV28 and TRBJ1-1; 7 bases map to TRBD1. V lost 8 bases and J lost 2; bases outside the gene matches: 5. Germline CDR1 and CDR2: MDHEN and SYDVKM. The CDR3 is 13 residues long. The CDR3 DNA reads TGTGCCAGCCAGGACAGGCTTAACACTGAAGCTTTCTTT. It yields the protein CASQDRLNTEAFF.

The table lists this clonotype with a count of one. The J gene is TRBJ2-1, the V gene TRBV21-1; the table's D call of TRBD2 was not tested on the DNA. TRBV21-1 is designated a pseudogene. This CDR3 spans 18 amino acids. Written as DNA, the CDR3 is TGTGCCAGCAGCAAACCAGGTCTTCGGGCTAGCAGCGACAATGAGCAGTTCTTC. It codes for CASSKPGLRASSDNEQFF.

The chain has TRBV24-1 and TRBJ2-1; D gene unclear. V lost 2 bases to trimming and J lost 4 bases, with 2 bases between them. Germline CDR1 reads KGHDR; CDR2 reads SFDVKD. The CDR3 loop spans 12 amino acids. The CDR3: CATSDYYNEQFF. The CDR3, as DNA: TGTGCCACCAGTGATTATTACAATGAGCAGTTCTTC.

This clonotype showed up just a few times. CDR3 amino acids: CSARGGTSDHNEQFF. DNA of the CDR3: TGCAGTGCTAGAGGAGGGACTAGCGACCACAATGAGCAGTTCTTC. The chain carries TRBV20-1 and TRBJ2-1; 10 nucleotides agree with TRBD2. Germline-derived CDR1 and CDR2 are DFQATT and SNEGSKA (reference sequence). The CDR3 has 15 residues. Trimming took 1 base from V and 5 from J; bases not matched to a gene: 5.

This clonotype was detected ten times or more. V and J are TRBV7-3 and TRBJ1-3; 11 bases align to TRBD1. This CDR3 region has 17 residues. With 5 bases clipped from V and 3 bases from J, the junction kept 9 bases outside the gene matches. CDR1 is SGHTA and CDR2 is FQGTGA in the germline V gene. The CDR3 sequence: CASSPTGTGGFGNTIYF. CDR3 sequence (DNA): TGTGCCAGCAGCCCCACCGGGACAGGGGGTTTTGGAAACACCATATATTTT.

The V and J genes are TRBV28 and TRBJ2-1; weak D call: TRBD2 (6 bases). From germline, CDR1 is MDHEN and CDR2 SYDVKM. The CDR3 length is 13 residues. The V end lost 5 bases, the J end lost 6 bases, and 11 bases lay between the germline ends. CDR3 nucleotide sequence: TGTGCCAGCAGTGCCGGGAGCAGCAATGAGCAGTTCTTC. Residues: CASSAGSSNEQFF.

The chain employs TRBV4-3 and TRBJ2-1; TRBD2 agrees at 13 bases. V dropped 4 bases and J dropped 2; count of bases not matched to a gene: 14. The CDR3 is 20 residues long. Germline V gene sequence: CDR1 LGHNA, CDR2 YSLEER. In nucleotides, the CDR3 is TGCGCCAGCAGCCGACCGGGACTAGCGGGACCCGAGGTTACCTACAATGAGCAGTTCTTC. Protein product: CASSRPGLAGPEVTYNEQFF.

This clonotype showed up many times. The CDR3 is CASSLNGNEQFF. The CDR3 DNA follows: TGCGCCAGCAGCTTGAATGGGAATGAGCAGTTCTTC. The chain joins TRBV5-1 to TRBJ2-1; no reliable D call. CDR3 length: 12 residues. Germline V CDR1 and CDR2: SGHRS, YFSETQ. V lost 1 base, J lost 7 bases, and 6 bases lay in between. Full variable domain (missing parts from reference TRBV5-1 and TRBJ2-1): KAGVTQTPRYLIKTRGQQVTLSCSPISGHRSVSWYQQTPGQGLQFLFEYFSETQRNKGNFPGRFSGRQFSNSRSEMNVSTLELGDSALYLCASSLNGNEQFFGPGTRLTVL.

This clonotype has ten or more counts. The rearrangement links TRBV15 to TRBJ1-4; no clear D gene. The V end was cut by 0 bases, the J end by 5 bases, with 10 bases between. This CDR3 is built from 15 residues. CDR1 and CDR2 from the germline V gene are LNHNV and YYDKDF (reference sequence). Here the CDR3 DNA reads TGTGCCACCAGCAGAGATTTTGCAGACAATGAAAAACTGTTTTTT. Protein product: CATSRDFADNEKLFF.

The sample holds a few counts of this clonotype. The J gene is TRBJ1-4, the V gene TRBV25-1; 11 bases agree with TRBD1. The V gene end was trimmed by 6 bases and the J gene end by 14 bases; junction bases not matched to a gene: 17. The CDR3 is 16 amino acids. Looked up from germline, CDR1 is MGHDK and CDR2 is SYGVNS. This chain's CDR3 is CASSETLGQGGYKLFF. The CDR3 DNA reads as TGTGCCAGCAGCGAAACACTGGGACAGGGGGGGTATAAGCTGTTTTTT.

This chain connects TRBV20-1 to TRBJ2-6; D remains ambiguous. V was shortened by 5 bases and J by 2 bases, with 7 bases between the two germline ends. The CDR3 sequence is 13 residues long. The V gene's germline CDR1 is DFQATT and CDR2 SNEGSKA (reference sequence). The CDR3 region has the DNA TGCAGTGCTGTAGGTCCTGGGGCCAACGTCCTGACTTTC. It codes for CSAVGPGANVLTF.

The chain uses TRBV12-3 or TRBV12-4 and TRBJ2-5; 9 positions match TRBD1. J gave up 4 bases and V 7 bases, and 10 bases lay outside the gene matches. The CDR3 runs 15 residues. CDR3: CASTTWGQGGETQYF. Here the CDR3 DNA reads TGTGCCAGCACCACTTGGGGACAGGGCGGAGAGACCCAGTACTTC.

A word on this clonotype: Mismatch with germline at one junction end may stem from a read error. This chain joins TRBV7-2 and TRBJ2-3, with D unresolved. Germline loops: CDR1 SGHTA, CDR2 FQGNSA. The CDR3 contains 13 residues. CDR3 residues: CASSQDLTDTQCF. CDR3 bases: TGTGCCAGCAGTCAAGACCTCACAGATACGCAGTGTTTT.

The CDR3 coding sequence is TGTGCCAGCAGCTTAGCGGGATGGGGGACCCAGTACTTC. Translating it yields CASSLAGWGTQYF. V is TRBV7-2 and J is TRBJ2-5; no firm D call. Germline lookup yields CDR1 SGHTA and CDR2 FQGNSA. This CDR3 has 13 residues. The germline V and J ends were trimmed by 0 bases and 7 bases, with 9 bases remaining between them.

The chain couples TRBV20-1 to TRBJ2-1; TRBD2 matches 9 bases. CDR1 is DFQATT, CDR2 SNEGSKA, per germline (reference sequence). The CDR3 runs to 14 residues. V shed 1 base and J 4 bases; nucleotides not matched to a gene: 2. The CDR3 region has the DNA TGCAGTGCTAGAGTTGCGGGAGGGTACAATGAGCAGTTCTTC. This sequence encodes CSARVAGGYNEQFF.

The table lists this clonotype with a few counts. The rearrangement uses TRBV2 and TRBJ2-7, with D maybe TRBD1 (6 bases). Germline lookup yields CDR1 SNHLY and CDR2 FYNNEI. The CDR3 contains 15 residues. Between the trimmed V and J ends, which lost 1 base and 2 bases, there was a span of 12 bases. CDR3 protein: CASSEDRVSPYEQYF. As DNA, the CDR3 is TGTGCCAGCAGTGAAGACAGGGTGAGCCCCTACGAGCAGTACTTC.

The table lists this clonotype with a few counts. The chain links TRBV27 to TRBJ2-1; unclear D gene. Germline V gives CDR1 MNHEY, CDR2 SMNVEV (reference sequence). The length of the CDR3 is 16 residues. V was clipped by 2 bases and J by 0 bases, with 11 bases between them. CDR3 loop: CASSLQTTSSYNEQFF. Here the CDR3 DNA reads TGTGCCAGCAGTTTACAGACGACAAGCTCCTACAATGAGCAGTTCTTC.